The clone carrying this T cell receptor beta chain showed up just a few times. Its antigen is currently unknown. The same CDR3 arises from other DNA sequences in this sample as well. The data belong to a study of shared clonotypes between healthy human individuals. Study-level points and caveats: There were few donors, and this limited the genetic and exposure-history diversity represented.

The CDR3 is 13 residues long. Germline CDR1 reads KGHSH; CDR2 reads LQKENI. V was cut by 3 bases and J by 3 bases, with 8 bases left in between. Donors comprised only Caucasian adults living in Nashville, Tennessee. This was a deep-level run. Clones were sequenced by immunoSEQ multiplex PCR, and TCRdb holds only the in-frame ones, with some missing. The sample contains some 980,000 clones, less than 85% of which appear only once. The chain employs TRBV18 and TRBJ1-2; tentative D call: TRBD1 (5 bases). Sequencing was done on a sample of memory CD4+ T cells sorted from blood. The subset denotes: CD45RA-negative fraction. The receptor was derived from a man in his late teens or twenties in good health. The CDR3 sequence is CASSPGRDYGYTF. CDR3 DNA: TGTGCCAGCTCACCGGGGCGAGACTATGGCTACACCTTC.